The T cell receptor beta chain under discussion was sequenced for a study of cytotoxic CD8 clonotypes in ibrutinib-treated CLL. The wider study: Among patients, approximately 24 responded partially and 2 completely; approximately 15 then stayed remitted and approximately twelve progressed after median roughly 73 months. Study-wide points: Clonality went up at ibrutinib response and then declined back toward baseline at progression.

About this clone: Its antigen is still unknown.

V was shortened by 4 bases and J by 4 bases, with 10 bases between the two germline ends. This CDR3 contains 14 residues. Per the germline V gene, CDR1 is SEHNR and CDR2 is FQNEAQ (reference sequence). Sequencing was designed to attain a depth spanning 1 in 200,000 to 1 in 1 million T cells. This table comes from immunoSEQ multiplex PCR, and its TCRdb copy is limited to in-frame clones, with some not included. The table lists 150,000 or so clones, about 75% of them singletons. The sample here was PBMCs, taken after 24 months of ibrutinib treatment. This clonotype was sampled from a human donor with chronic lymphocytic leukemia. The rearrangement joins TRBV7-9 to TRBJ2-2; D is perhaps TRBD1 (6 bases). Here the CDR3 DNA reads TGTGCCAGCAGCTCCCAGGGGAGCACCGGGGAGCTGTTTTTT. As protein: CASSSQGSTGELFF.